This TCR beta chain was observed in a study of blood T cell repertoires in COVID-19. Study in general: Collection of acute and convalescent COVID-19 samples took place in the United States, Italy and Spain. PBMCs, B-cell-depleted T cells, or T cells were the source of the cDNA or gDNA that made up the material.

Germline-derived CDR1 and CDR2 are SGHRS and YFSETQ. Trimming shortened V by 2 bases and J by 8 bases, and 16 bases separated the two germline ends. The CDR3 is 14 residues long. As originally analysed: Reference gene primer amplification yielded estimated nucleated cell counts. This table comes from immunoSEQ multiplex PCR, and its TCRdb copy is limited to in-frame clones, with some not included. Clone size and the V and J calls come from that table; the DNA yielded D and trimming. Counted here are 120,000 or so clones, approximately 80% occurring once; the ten biggest clones make up about 39%. The sample consisted of peripheral blood. V is TRBV5-1 and J is TRBJ1-2; the D gene is possibly TRBD1 (6 bases). The receptor's source is a man aged 40-55 years with active or convalescent COVID-19. DNA for the CDR3: TGCGCCAGCAGCTTTGGGGGGGCCGGGCGAGGCTACACCTTC. It encodes CASSFGGAGRGYTF.